The sequence of this TCR beta chain was determined in a study of T cells in Graves' hyperthyroidism and ophthalmopathy. Study at large: Peripheral blood draws took place at initial diagnosis, ahead of any treatment.

The CDR3 is 13 amino acids. V was pared by 3 bases and J by 7 bases, with 10 bases between. CDR1 and CDR2 from the germline V gene are SGHNT and YENEEA. TCR beta CDR3 regions were amplified from RNA. A set of HTBI primers served as the primers for a first-round RT-PCR of the TCR CDR3. TCRdb re-called the multiplex PCR reads through MiXCR, storing one row per CDR3 protein. The repertoire holds about 560,000 distinct CDR3 sequences, with around 15% as singletons. The specimen sequenced was blood. The sequence derives from a woman aged 18 to 35 with Graves' hyperthyroidism. J is TRBJ2-1 and V is TRBV11-3; D unclear. In DNA form, the CDR3 reads TGTGCCAGCAGCTTCCTCCCCTCAAATGAGCAGTTCTTC. Translation: CASSFLPSNEQFF. Combining the CDR3 with reference TRBV11-3 and TRBJ2-1 gives the whole variable domain EAGVVQSPRYKIIEKKQPVAFWCNPISGHNTLYWYLQNLGQGPELLIRYENEEAVDDSQLPKDRFSAERLKGVDSTLKIQPAELGDSAVYLCASSFLPSNEQFFGPGTRLTVL.